The 32 T cell receptor beta chains given below trace back to one sample, sequenced in a study of Graves' ophthalmopathy and Graves' hyperthyroidism. Amplified TCR beta CDR3 regions were obtained using RNA transcripts as template. HTBI-primed first-round RT-PCR preceded second-round multiplex PCR. TCRdb used MiXCR to reprocess the multiplex PCR reads, holding one entry per CDR3 protein. The sample carries hundreds of thousands of distinct CDR3 sequences, about 24% recorded once. The material sequenced was peripheral blood. The receptors stem from a woman aged 18-29 years with stable Graves' hyperthyroidism. Some clones in this sample may be carry-over from other donors' samples.

This clonotype was observed at least ten times. This chain connects TRBV12-3 or TRBV12-4 to TRBJ1-2; TRBD1 matches at 9 bases. The J segment lost 7 bases and the V segment lost 4 bases, leaving 7 bases of the junction unmatched. This CDR3 region has 14 residues. In nucleotides, the CDR3 is TGTGCCAGCAGTTACTTCGGGACAGGGTTTGGCTACACCTTC. Translating it yields CASSYFGTGFGYTF.

This clonotype was recorded at least ten times. The V call is TRBV14, the J call TRBJ1-1; no clear D. Germline V gene lookup returns CDR1 SGHDN and CDR2 FVKESK. V was pared by 5 bases and J by 6 bases, with 19 bases between. This CDR3 comprises 15 residues. The CDR3 region has the DNA TGTGCCAGCAGCTTGACGGCGATCAAACCCCCTGAAGCTTTCTTT. Translating it yields CASSLTAIKPPEAFF. Combining the CDR3 with reference TRBV14 and TRBJ1-1 gives the whole variable domain EAGVTQFPSHSVIEKGQTVTLRCDPISGHDNLYWYRRVMGKEIKFLLHFVKESKQDESGMPNNRFLAERTGGTYSTLKVQPAELEDSGVYFCASSLTAIKPPEAFFGQGTRLTVV.

J is TRBJ1-2 and V is TRBV12-3 or TRBV12-4; unclear D gene. The CDR3 consists of 13 residues. V was clipped by 1 base and J by 6 bases, with 9 bases between them. The CDR3 sequence: CASSLDGRDGYTF. The CDR3 DNA reads TGTGCCAGCAGTTTAGACGGCCGAGATGGCTACACCTTC.

This clonotype occurred a few times. The V and J genes are TRBV5-1 and TRBJ1-2; 7 bases line up with TRBD1. Germline loops: CDR1 SGHRS, CDR2 YFSETQ. The CDR3 runs to 15 residues. V trimming: 4 bases; J trimming: 3 bases; junction bases outside the gene matches: 9. This CDR3 is CASSPDRAPDYGYTF. The CDR3, as DNA: TGCGCCAGCAGCCCCGACAGGGCGCCTGACTATGGCTACACCTTC.

This sequence joins TRBV6-8 and TRBJ1-2, with D possibly being TRBD1 (5 bases). V was pared by 4 bases and J by 3 bases, with 15 bases between. Germline V gene data show CDR1 as MNHGY and CDR2 as SAAAGT. The CDR3 has 15 amino acids. The CDR3 DNA sequence: TGTGCCAGCAGTTTAGGTGGCAGGGCGGACTATGGCTACACCTTC. Its protein product is CASSLGGRADYGYTF.

The chain couples TRBV6-2 or TRBV6-3 to TRBJ2-4; 11 bases line up with TRBD2. J lost 0 bases, V lost 1 base, and 8 bases had no gene match. This CDR3 region has 19 residues. Germline V gene lookup returns CDR1 MNHEY and CDR2 SVGEGT. CDR3 sequence reads: CASSYWLAGGPIAKNIQYF. CDR3 coding DNA: TGTGCCAGCAGTTACTGGCTAGCGGGGGGTCCGATAGCCAAAAACATTCAGTACTTC.

The rearrangement uses TRBV6-2 or TRBV6-3 and TRBJ1-1, with 7 bases lining up with TRBD1. Germline-derived CDR1 and CDR2 are MNHEY and SVGEGT. CDR3 size: 16 residues. The ends lost 5 bases at V and 6 bases at J; junction bases unmatched: 15. Here the CDR3 reads CASSRPRDSPSPEAFF. The CDR3 nucleotides read TGTGCCAGCAGTCGCCCCCGGGACAGCCCTAGCCCTGAAGCTTTCTTT.

This clonotype was recorded a few times. The chain links TRBV4-1 to TRBJ1-3; D is undetermined. The germline gives CDR1 MGHRA, CDR2 YSYEKL. The ends were cut back, 1 base at V and 0 bases at J, with 16 bases in the middle. The CDR3 runs to 18 residues. Written as DNA, the CDR3 is TGCGCCAGCAGCCAAGTCAGCGGCGGAGGATACTCTGGAAACACCATATATTTT. Its protein is CASSQVSGGGYSGNTIYF.

V usage is TRBV20-1 and J usage is TRBJ1-2; no firm D call. There are 15 residues in the CDR3. The V gene's germline CDR1 is DFQATT and CDR2 SNEGSKA (reference sequence). Between the trimmed V and J ends, which lost 0 bases and 2 bases, there was a span of 13 bases. The CDR3, as DNA: TGCAGTGCTAGAGACGTGCGATTCGCGAACTATGGCTACACCTTC. Translated, it gives CSARDVRFANYGYTF.

The rearrangement joins TRBV27 to TRBJ2-5, with 7 bases that match TRBD1. Germline CDR1 MNHEY, CDR2 SMNVEV (reference sequence). The length of the CDR3 is 13 residues. Trimming removed 2 bases from V and 7 bases from J; junction bases left unmatched: 4. Here the CDR3 reads CASSLSQGVTQYF. CDR3 sequence (DNA): TGTGCCAGCAGTTTAAGTCAGGGGGTGACCCAGTACTTC.

This clonotype has at least ten counts. This chain links TRBV6-5 with TRBJ1-6; D is ambiguous. This CDR3 region has 15 residues. Trimming removed 0 bases from V and 8 bases from J, with 11 bases in between. Germline V gene data show CDR1 as MNHEY and CDR2 as SVGAGI. The CDR3, as DNA: TGTGCCAGCAGTTACTCGAAACAGATCTATTCACCCCTCCACTTT. It encodes CASSYSKQIYSPLHF.

This clonotype was seen only a few times. The chain employs TRBV6-1 and TRBJ1-1, with D unclear. The V end lost 1 base, the J end lost 4 bases, and 4 bases lay between the germline ends. The CDR3 contains 12 residues. From germline, CDR1 is MNHNS and CDR2 SASEGT. CDR3 DNA sequence: TGTGCCAGCAGTGAAGGAGTCACTGAAGCTTTCTTT. Translating it yields CASSEGVTEAFF.

This clonotype was detected many times. The rearrangement uses TRBV3-1 and TRBJ2-7, with 8 bases that match TRBD1. V dropped 1 base and J dropped 6; count of bases not matched to a gene: 8. This CDR3 is 15 amino acids long. The germline V gene has CDR1 LGHDT and CDR2 YNNKEL (reference sequence). The CDR3 nucleotides read TGTGCCAGCAGCCAAGGGAGGACAGGGAAACCCGAGCAGTACTTC. As protein: CASSQGRTGKPEQYF.

The chain carries TRBV20-1 and TRBJ2-5, with unresolved D. The germline V gene encodes CDR1 DFQATT and CDR2 SNEGSKA (reference sequence). The V end was cut by 6 bases, the J end by 2 bases, with 10 bases between. This CDR3 comprises 12 residues. The CDR3 is CSALPQQETQYF. The CDR3 DNA reads as TGCAGTGCCTTGCCCCAACAAGAGACCCAGTACTTC.

The chain employs TRBV5-1 and TRBJ1-1; no definite D call. The CDR3 loop spans 14 amino acids. Germline assignment: CDR1 SGHRS and CDR2 YFSETQ. V was cut by 4 bases and J by 1 base, with 11 bases left in between. DNA of the CDR3: TGCGCCAGCAGCCGCCAAGTGGAGAACACTGAAGCTTTCTTT. Protein: CASSRQVENTEAFF.

This clonotype has a count of ten or more. The genes are TRBV3-1 and TRBJ2-7; TRBD1 matches at 8 bases. CDR3 length: 14 residues. Germline CDR1 and CDR2: LGHDT and YNNKEL (reference sequence). With V trimmed by 1 base and J by 3 bases, 2 bases remained unmatched. The CDR3 coding sequence is TGTGCCAGCAGCCAAGGCACAGGGGGCTACGAGCAGTACTTC. Protein sequence: CASSQGTGGYEQYF.

There are many counts of this clonotype. This sequence joins TRBV7-6 and TRBJ2-2; TRBD2 aligns across 13 bases. This CDR3 region has 17 residues. Germline trimming cut 4 bases from V and 8 bases from J; bases unmatched to any gene: 10. From germline, CDR1 is SGHVS and CDR2 FNYEAQ. This chain's CDR3 is CASSSRLAGGFWGELFF. CDR3 DNA: TGTGCCAGCAGCTCCCGACTAGCGGGGGGATTCTGGGGGGAGCTGTTTTTT. Variable domain in full (rest from reference TRBV7-6 and TRBJ2-2): GAGVSQSPRYKVTKRGQDVALRCDPISGHVSLYWYRQALGQGPEFLTYFNYEAQQDKSGLPNDRFSAERPEGSISTLTIQRTEQRDSAMYRCASSSRLAGGFWGELFFGEGSRLTVL.

There are a few counts of this clonotype. This chain connects TRBV10-3 to TRBJ1-1; TRBD1 agrees at 7 bases. Germline lookup yields CDR1 ENHRY and CDR2 SYGVKD. The CDR3 is 16 residues long. The V gene end was trimmed by 3 bases and the J gene end by 2 bases; junction bases not matched to a gene: 9. The CDR3 nucleotides are TGTGCCATCAGTGAATACCTTGACAGGGTTAACACTGAAGCTTTCTTT. This codes for CAISEYLDRVNTEAFF.

This clonotype was seen repeatedly, ten times or more. The V and J genes are TRBV30 and TRBJ1-5; 10 bases map to TRBD1. J gave up 2 bases and V 2 bases, and 3 bases lay outside the gene matches. CDR3 length: 15 amino acids. Per the germline V gene, CDR1 is GTSNPN and CDR2 is SVGIG (reference sequence). The CDR3 loop is CAWSPGTGGNQPQHF. CDR3 in DNA: TGTGCCTGGAGTCCGGGGACAGGGGGCAATCAGCCCCAGCATTTT. The full variable domain, with the rest looked up from reference TRBV30 and TRBJ1-5, is SQTIHQWPATLVQPVGSPLSLECTVEGTSNPNLYWYRQAAGRGLQLLFYSVGIGQISSEVPQNLSASRPQDRQFILSSKKLLLSDSGFYLCAWSPGTGGNQPQHFGDGTRLSIL.

The chain links TRBV30 to TRBJ1-1; D is unresolved. The V gene's germline CDR1 is GTSNPN and CDR2 SVGIG (reference sequence). This CDR3 is 15 amino acids long. V was shortened by 2 bases and J by 3 bases, with 16 bases between the two germline ends. DNA of the CDR3: TGTGCCTGGAGTACACGACTGCTAGGGTACACTGAAGCTTTCTTT. It specifies CAWSTRLLGYTEAFF.

This clonotype was seen at least ten times. The rearrangement joins TRBV20-1 to TRBJ2-5; 8 bases align to TRBD1. Germline CDR1 reads DFQATT; CDR2 reads SNEGSKA (reference sequence). The CDR3 spans 17 residues. V lost 4 bases to trimming and J lost 4 bases; unmatched junction nucleotides: 17. CDR3 DNA sequence: TGCAGTGCTACCACCGGGACAGGTTTTGGCCAGAGAGAGACCCAGTACTTC. Translated: CSATTGTGFGQRETQYF.

V usage is TRBV5-1 and J usage is TRBJ1-1; 8 nucleotides align to TRBD1. Germline V CDR1 and CDR2: SGHRS, YFSETQ. V was clipped by 0 bases and J by 7 bases; unmatched bases: 5. The CDR3 consists of 14 residues. CDR3 DNA: TGCGCCAGCAGCTTGGCAGGGGGCGATTATGAAGCTTTCTTT. Translation gives CASSLAGGDYEAFF.

The gene calls are TRBV29-1 and TRBJ2-5; D might be TRBD2 (5 bases). Deletions cut 6 bases from V and 5 bases from J, with 22 bases between. Germline V CDR1 and CDR2: SQVTM, ANQGSEA. This CDR3 spans 15 amino acids. The CDR3 sequence: CSVLIAFLVRETQYF. In DNA form, the CDR3 reads TGCAGCGTCTTAATAGCGTTTCTTGTTCGGGAGACCCAGTACTTC.

Only one count was recorded for this clonotype. The chain has TRBV6-1 and TRBJ1-2; no clear D gene. This CDR3 spans 12 amino acids. Trimming pared 7 bases from V and 7 bases from J, leaving 13 bases between. Germline V gene lookup returns CDR1 MNHNS and CDR2 SASEGT. The CDR3 DNA is TGTGCCAGCAAGATCAGAGCGGGTGGCTACACCTTC. It encodes CASKIRAGGYTF.

The CDR3 DNA sequence: TGTGCCAGCTGGGTAGGTGGCACTGAAGCTTTCTTT. Translating it yields CASWVGGTEAFF. The chain is built from TRBV6-1 and TRBJ1-1; no clear D gene. CDR1 and CDR2 (germline): MNHNS, SASEGT. Between the trimmed V and J ends, which lost 8 bases and 4 bases, there was a span of 11 bases. The CDR3 length is 12 residues.

At least ten counts were recorded for this clonotype. The chain is built from TRBV4-1 and TRBJ1-2; weak D call: TRBD1 (6 bases). V dropped 6 bases and J dropped 4 bases, with 15 bases sitting between them. CDR1 and CDR2 from the germline V gene are MGHRA and YSYEKL. This CDR3 is built from 14 residues. CDR3 in amino acids: CASRSQQGAYGYTF. CDR3 nucleotide sequence: TGCGCCAGCAGGAGCCAACAGGGTGCCTATGGCTACACCTTC.

This clonotype occurred many times. One junction end disagrees with the germline gene, perhaps due to a read error. V gene TRBV5-8 combines with J gene TRBJ1-2; a possible D gene is TRBD1 (6 bases). This CDR3 region has 9 residues. The germline CDR1 and CDR2 sequences are SGHTS and YDEGEE. CDR3 nucleotide sequence: TGTGCCAGCAGCCCGACAGGACGATTC. Amino acids: CASSPTGRF.

This chain links TRBV7-3 with TRBJ2-2, with a possible D match to TRBD2 (5 bases). The germline gives CDR1 SGHTA, CDR2 FQGTGA. Trimming took 4 bases from V and 4 from J, leaving 10 bases between them. The CDR3 sequence is 14 residues long. The CDR3 spells CASSSRRSTGELFF. CDR3 in DNA: TGTGCCAGCAGCTCCCGGAGGTCCACCGGGGAGCTGTTTTTT.

This clonotype occurred many times. The chain links TRBV5-1 to TRBJ2-2, with 10 bases identical to TRBD1. The CDR3 covers 15 residues. The ends lost 6 bases at V and 5 bases at J; junction bases unmatched: 7. From germline, CDR1 is SGHRS and CDR2 YFSETQ. The CDR3 loop is CASTLDRGQTGELFF. The CDR3 coding sequence is TGCGCCAGCACCCTCGACAGGGGGCAGACCGGGGAGCTGTTTTTT.

V usage is TRBV7-2 and J usage is TRBJ2-7; D is ambiguous. Between the trimmed V and J ends, which lost 1 base and 2 bases, there was a span of 9 bases. The CDR3 is made up of 14 amino acids. Germline CDR1 reads SGHTA; CDR2 reads FQGNSA. This CDR3 is CASSLVGRAYEQYF. CDR3 nucleotide sequence: TGTGCCAGCAGCTTAGTTGGACGGGCCTACGAGCAGTACTTC.

This clonotype was detected many times. The V call is TRBV11-2, the J call TRBJ2-7; 9 nucleotides align to TRBD1. The germline gives CDR1 SGHAT, CDR2 FQNNGV. The CDR3 totals 16 residues. Germline trimming cut 3 bases from V and 4 bases from J; bases unmatched to any gene: 10. CDR3 nucleotides: TGTGCCAGCAGCTTCAAAACGGGACAGGGAATTTACGAGCAGTACTTC. It codes for CASSFKTGQGIYEQYF. Supplemented by reference TRBV11-2 and TRBJ2-7, the full variable domain reads EAGVAQSPRYKIIEKRQSVAFWCNPISGHATLYWYQQILGQGPKLLIQFQNNGVVDDSQLPKDRFSAERLKGVDSTLKIQPAKLEDSAVYLCASSFKTGQGIYEQYFGPGTRLTVT.

CDR3 nucleotides: TGTGCCAGCAGTTACGGTGACAGGGCTAGTTTGGCTTTCTTT. It codes for CASSYGDRASLAFF. The V gene is TRBV6-5, the J gene TRBJ1-1; 7 bases are shared with TRBD1. Germline V gives CDR1 MNHEY, CDR2 SVGAGI. The junction had 11 bases not matched to a gene; V was cut back by 2 bases and J by 11 bases. The CDR3 runs 14 residues.